These 2 T cell receptor beta chains originate from one sample sequenced in a study of blood T cell repertoires in COVID-19. Repertoires were generated with immunoSEQ multiplex PCR, while TCRdb's copy carries only in-frame clones and drops some. The table lists around 160,000 clones, roughly 90% of them singletons, with approximately 1.2% in the top ten. Material: PBMCs or T cells enriched from blood (not recorded which). These receptors came from a woman between 25 and 40 years old with acute COVID-19.

The chain carries TRBV5-4 and TRBJ2-5; 15 bases are shared with TRBD2. Germline V gives CDR1 SGHNT, CDR2 YYREEE (reference sequence). Trimming at V came to 2 bases and at J to 1 base, leaving 3 bases not matched to a gene. This CDR3 is built from 17 residues. The CDR3 spells CASSFGLAGGGQETQYF. The CDR3 nucleotides read TGTGCCAGCAGCTTCGGACTAGCGGGAGGGGGCCAAGAGACCCAGTACTTC.

The J gene is TRBJ2-2, the V gene TRBV7-2, with TRBD2 matching over 10 bases. The CDR3 extends over 17 amino acids. The V segment lost 2 bases and the J segment 5 bases; nucleotides outside the gene matches: 8. Germline V CDR1 and CDR2: SGHTA, FQGNSA. CDR3 DNA sequence: TGTGCCAGCAGCTTAATGCTAGCGGGAGTGGGTACCGGGGAGCTGTTTTTT. Encoded protein: CASSLMLAGVGTGELFF.